This TCR beta chain was captured in a study of blood T cell repertoires in COVID-19. Background on the study: Sources were T cells, B-cell-depleted T cells, or PBMCs; the material itself was cDNA or gDNA.

This clone was counted once. Only in-frame clones appear in the TCRdb table, and some are missing; sequencing was by immunoSEQ multiplex PCR. The table includes some 300,000 clones, more than 70% detected once. The CDR3 loop spans 12 amino acids. Germline V gene sequence: CDR1 LNHDA, CDR2 SQIVND (reference sequence). Trimming took 6 bases from V and 7 from J, leaving 10 bases between them. This sequence originates from a woman in her thirties who had recovered from COVID-19. Sequencing was carried out using peripheral blood. The gene calls are TRBV19 and TRBJ1-5; D uncertain. The CDR3 protein is CASSREVQPQHF. The CDR3 nucleotides read TGTGCCAGTAGCCGAGAGGTCCAGCCCCAGCATTTT.